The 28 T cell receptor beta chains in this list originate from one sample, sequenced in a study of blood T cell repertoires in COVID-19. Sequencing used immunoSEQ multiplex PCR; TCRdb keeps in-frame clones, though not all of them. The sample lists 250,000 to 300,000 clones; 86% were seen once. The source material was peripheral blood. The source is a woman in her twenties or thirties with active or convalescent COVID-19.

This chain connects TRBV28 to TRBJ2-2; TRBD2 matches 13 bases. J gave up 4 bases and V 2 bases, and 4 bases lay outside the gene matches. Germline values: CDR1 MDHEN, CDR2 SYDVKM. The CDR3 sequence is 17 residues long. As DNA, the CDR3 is TGTGCCAGCAGTTTACTGGGACTAGCGGGGCCCACCGGGGAGCTGTTTTTT. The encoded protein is CASSLLGLAGPTGELFF.

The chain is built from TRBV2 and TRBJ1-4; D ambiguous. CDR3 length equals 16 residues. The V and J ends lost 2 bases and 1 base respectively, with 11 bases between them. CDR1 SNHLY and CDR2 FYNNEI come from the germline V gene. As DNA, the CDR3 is TGTGCCAGCAGTGAATATAGAGTTGTAACTAATGAAAAACTGTTTTTT. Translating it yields CASSEYRVVTNEKLFF.

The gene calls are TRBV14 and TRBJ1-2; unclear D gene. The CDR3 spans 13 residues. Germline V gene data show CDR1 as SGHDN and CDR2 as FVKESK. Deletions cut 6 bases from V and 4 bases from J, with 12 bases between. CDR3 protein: CASSYGGLYGYTF. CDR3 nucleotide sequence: TGTGCCAGCAGTTACGGAGGACTCTATGGCTACACCTTC.

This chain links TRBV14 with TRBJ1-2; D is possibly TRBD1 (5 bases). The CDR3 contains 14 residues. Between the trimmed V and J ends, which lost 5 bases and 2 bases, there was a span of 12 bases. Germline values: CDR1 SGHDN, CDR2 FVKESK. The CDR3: CASSGHRSNYGYTF. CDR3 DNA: TGTGCCAGCAGCGGACACAGGTCGAACTATGGCTACACCTTC. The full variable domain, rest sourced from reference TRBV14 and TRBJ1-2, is EAGVTQFPSHSVIEKGQTVTLRCDPISGHDNLYWYRRVMGKEIKFLLHFVKESKQDESGMPNNRFLAERTGGTYSTLKVQPAELEDSGVYFCASSGHRSNYGYTFGSGTRLTVV.

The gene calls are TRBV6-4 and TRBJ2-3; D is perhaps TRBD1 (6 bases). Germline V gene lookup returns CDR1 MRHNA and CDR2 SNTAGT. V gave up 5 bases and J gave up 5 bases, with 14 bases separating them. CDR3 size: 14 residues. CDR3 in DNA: TGTGCCAGCAGTCCCGAAGGGGGTGGAGATACGCAGTATTTT. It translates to CASSPEGGGDTQYF.

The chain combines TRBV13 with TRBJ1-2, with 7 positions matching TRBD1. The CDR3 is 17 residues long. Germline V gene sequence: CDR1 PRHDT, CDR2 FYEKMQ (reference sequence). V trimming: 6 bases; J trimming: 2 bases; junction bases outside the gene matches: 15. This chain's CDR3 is CASRRRDSLTKNYGYTF. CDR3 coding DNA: TGTGCCAGCAGGCGCCGGGACAGCCTAACAAAAAACTATGGCTACACCTTC.

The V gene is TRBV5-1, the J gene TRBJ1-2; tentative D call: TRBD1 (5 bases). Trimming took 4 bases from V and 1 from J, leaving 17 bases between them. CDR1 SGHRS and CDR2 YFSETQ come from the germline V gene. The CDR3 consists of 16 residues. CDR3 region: CASSLSGSGGNYGYTF. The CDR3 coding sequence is TGCGCCAGCAGCCTATCCGGGTCGGGGGGTAACTATGGCTACACCTTC. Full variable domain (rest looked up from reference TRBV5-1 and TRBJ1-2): KAGVTQTPRYLIKTRGQQVTLSCSPISGHRSVSWYQQTPGQGLQFLFEYFSETQRNKGNFPGRFSGRQFSNSRSEMNVSTLELGDSALYLCASSLSGSGGNYGYTFGSGTRLTVV.

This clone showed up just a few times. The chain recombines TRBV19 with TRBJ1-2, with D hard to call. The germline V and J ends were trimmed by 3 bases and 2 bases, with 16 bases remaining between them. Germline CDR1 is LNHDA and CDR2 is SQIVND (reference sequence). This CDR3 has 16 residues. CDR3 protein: CASSIYLTSRNYGYTF. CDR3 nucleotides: TGTGCCAGTAGTATCTATCTCACTTCGCGAAACTATGGCTACACCTTC.

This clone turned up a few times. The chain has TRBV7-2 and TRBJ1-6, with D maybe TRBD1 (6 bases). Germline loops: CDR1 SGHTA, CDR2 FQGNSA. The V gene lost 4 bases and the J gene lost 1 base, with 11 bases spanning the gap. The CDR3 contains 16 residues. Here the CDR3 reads CASSSTQGSYNSPLHF. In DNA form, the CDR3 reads TGTGCCAGCAGCTCCACACAGGGATCCTATAATTCACCCCTCCACTTT.

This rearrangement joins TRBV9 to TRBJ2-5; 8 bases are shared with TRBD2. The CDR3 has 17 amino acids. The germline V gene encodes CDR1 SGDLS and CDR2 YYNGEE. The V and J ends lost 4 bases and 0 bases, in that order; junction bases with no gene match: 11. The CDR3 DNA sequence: TGTGCCAGCAGCTTGAGGGCGGGGGGAGCAAACCAAGAGACCCAGTACTTC. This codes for CASSLRAGGANQETQYF.

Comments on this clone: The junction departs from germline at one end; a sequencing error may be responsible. CDR3 DNA sequence: TGTGCTAGCAGCTTGGACACCACAACCGGGGCCAACGTCCTGACTTTC. It specifies CASSLDTTTGANVLTF. The chain employs TRBV7-7 and TRBJ2-6; maybe TRBD1 (5 bases). In germline, CDR1 is SSHAT, CDR2 FNYEAQ (reference sequence). The CDR3 totals 16 residues.

CDR3 amino acids: CASGGHTEDTQYF. CDR3 nucleotides: TGTGCCAGCGGCGGACATACCGAAGATACGCAGTATTTT. The gene calls are TRBV2 and TRBJ2-3; possible D gene TRBD1, 5 bases. The germline V gene encodes CDR1 SNHLY and CDR2 FYNNEI. This CDR3 region has 13 residues. V was shortened by 8 bases and J by 5 bases, with 14 bases between the two germline ends.

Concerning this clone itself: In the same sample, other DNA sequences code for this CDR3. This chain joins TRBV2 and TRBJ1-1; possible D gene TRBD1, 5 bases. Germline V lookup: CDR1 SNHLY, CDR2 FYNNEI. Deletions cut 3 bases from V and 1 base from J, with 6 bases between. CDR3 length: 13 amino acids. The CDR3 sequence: CASSEQGNTEAFF. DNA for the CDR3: TGTGCCAGCAGTGAGCAGGGGAACACTGAAGCTTTCTTT. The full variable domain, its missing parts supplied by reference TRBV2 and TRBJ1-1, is EPEVTQTPSHQVTQMGQEVILRCVPISNHLYFYWYRQILGQKVEFLVSFYNNEISEKSEIFDDQFSVERPDGSNFTLKIRSTKLEDSAMYFCASSEQGNTEAFFGQGTRLTVV.

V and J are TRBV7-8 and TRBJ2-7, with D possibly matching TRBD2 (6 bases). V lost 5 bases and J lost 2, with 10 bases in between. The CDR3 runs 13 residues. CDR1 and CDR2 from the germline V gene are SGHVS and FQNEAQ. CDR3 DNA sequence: TGTGCCAGCAGCCGGGACTGGGCCTACGAGCAGTACTTC. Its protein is CASSRDWAYEQYF.

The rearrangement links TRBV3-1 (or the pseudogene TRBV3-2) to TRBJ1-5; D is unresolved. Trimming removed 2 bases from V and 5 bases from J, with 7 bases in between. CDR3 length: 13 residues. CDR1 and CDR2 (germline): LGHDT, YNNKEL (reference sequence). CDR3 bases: TGTGCCAGCAGCCAAAATCCCGATCAGCCCCAGCATTTT. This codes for CASSQNPDQPQHF.

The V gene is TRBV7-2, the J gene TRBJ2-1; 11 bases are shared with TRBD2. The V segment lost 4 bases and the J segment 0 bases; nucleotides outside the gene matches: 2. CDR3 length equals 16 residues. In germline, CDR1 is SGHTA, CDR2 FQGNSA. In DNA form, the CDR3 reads TGTGCCAGCAGCTCCGGGACTAGCGGCTCCTACAATGAGCAGTTCTTC. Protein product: CASSSGTSGSYNEQFF.

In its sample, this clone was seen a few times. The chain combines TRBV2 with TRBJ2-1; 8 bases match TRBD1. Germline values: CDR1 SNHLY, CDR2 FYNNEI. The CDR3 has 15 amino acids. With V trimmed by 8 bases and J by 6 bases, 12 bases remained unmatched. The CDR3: CASSPGQGVGNEQFF. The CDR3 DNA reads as TGTGCCAGCTCACCCGGACAGGGTGTGGGCAATGAGCAGTTCTTC.

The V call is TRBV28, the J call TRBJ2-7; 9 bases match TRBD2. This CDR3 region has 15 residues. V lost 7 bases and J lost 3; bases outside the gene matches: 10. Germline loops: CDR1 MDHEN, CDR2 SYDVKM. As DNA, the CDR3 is TGTGCCAGCACTTCTGGGGCGGGGGGGAACTACGAGCAGTACTTC. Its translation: CASTSGAGGNYEQYF.

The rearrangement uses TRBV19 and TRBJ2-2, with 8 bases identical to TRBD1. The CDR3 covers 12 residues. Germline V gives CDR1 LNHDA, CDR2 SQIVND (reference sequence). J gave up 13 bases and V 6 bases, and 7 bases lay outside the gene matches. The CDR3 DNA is TGTGCCAGTAGCCTCGACAGGGGAGTGCTGTTTTTT. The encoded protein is CASSLDRGVLFF.

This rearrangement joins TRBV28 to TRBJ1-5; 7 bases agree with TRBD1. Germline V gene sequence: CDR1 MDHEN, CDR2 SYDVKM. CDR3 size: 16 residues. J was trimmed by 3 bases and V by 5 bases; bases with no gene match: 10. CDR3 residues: CASSPSPTGDNQPQHF. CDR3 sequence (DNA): TGTGCCAGCAGTCCAAGTCCCACAGGGGACAATCAGCCCCAGCATTTT.

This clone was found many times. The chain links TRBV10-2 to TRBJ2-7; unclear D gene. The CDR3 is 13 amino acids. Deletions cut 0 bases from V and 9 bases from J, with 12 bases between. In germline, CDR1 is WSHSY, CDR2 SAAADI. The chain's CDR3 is CASSESFSFSQYF. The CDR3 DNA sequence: TGCGCCAGCAGTGAGTCGTTTAGCTTCTCGCAGTACTTC.

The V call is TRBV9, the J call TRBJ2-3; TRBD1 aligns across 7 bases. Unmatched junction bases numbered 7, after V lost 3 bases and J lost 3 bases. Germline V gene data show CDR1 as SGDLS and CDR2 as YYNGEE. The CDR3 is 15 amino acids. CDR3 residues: CASSGRDRMTDTQYF. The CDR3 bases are TGTGCCAGCAGCGGCCGGGACAGAATGACAGATACGCAGTATTTT. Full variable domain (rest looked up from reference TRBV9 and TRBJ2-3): DSGVTQTPKHLITATGQRVTLRCSPRSGDLSVYWYQQSLDQGLQFLIQYYNGEERAKGNILERFSAQQFPDLHSELNLSSLELGDSALYFCASSGRDRMTDTQYFGPGTRLTVL.

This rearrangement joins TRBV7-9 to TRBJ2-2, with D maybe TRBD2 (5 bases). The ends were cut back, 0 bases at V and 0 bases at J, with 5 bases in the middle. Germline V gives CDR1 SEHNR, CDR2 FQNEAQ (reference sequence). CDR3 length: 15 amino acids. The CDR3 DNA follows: TGTGCCAGCAGCTTAGCGCGGGCGAACACCGGGGAGCTGTTTTTT. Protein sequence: CASSLARANTGELFF.

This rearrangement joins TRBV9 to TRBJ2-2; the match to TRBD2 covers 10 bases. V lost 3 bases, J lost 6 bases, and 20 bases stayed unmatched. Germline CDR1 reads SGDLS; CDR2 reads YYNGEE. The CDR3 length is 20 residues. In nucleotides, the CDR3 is TGTGCCAGCAGCGCGCACAGGGACCCAGAAGCGGGGGGGCCGCCCGGGGAGCTGTTTTTT. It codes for CASSAHRDPEAGGPPGELFF. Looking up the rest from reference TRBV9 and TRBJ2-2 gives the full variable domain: DSGVTQTPKHLITATGQRVTLRCSPRSGDLSVYWYQQSLDQGLQFLIQYYNGEERAKGNILERFSAQQFPDLHSELNLSSLELGDSALYFCASSAHRDPEAGGPPGELFFGEGSRLTVL.

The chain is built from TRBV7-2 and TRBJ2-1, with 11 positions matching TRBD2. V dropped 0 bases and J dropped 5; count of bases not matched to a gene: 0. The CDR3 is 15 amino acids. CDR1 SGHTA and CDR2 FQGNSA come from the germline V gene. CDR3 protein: CASSLASGGDNEQFF. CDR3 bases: TGTGCCAGCAGCTTAGCTAGCGGGGGGGACAATGAGCAGTTCTTC.

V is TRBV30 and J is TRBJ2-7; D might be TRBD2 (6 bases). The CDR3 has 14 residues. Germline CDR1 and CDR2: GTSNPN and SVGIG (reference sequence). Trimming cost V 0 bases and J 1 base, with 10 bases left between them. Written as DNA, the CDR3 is TGTGCCTGGAGTGTGGGGGGAGATTCCTACGAGCAGTACTTC. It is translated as CAWSVGGDSYEQYF.

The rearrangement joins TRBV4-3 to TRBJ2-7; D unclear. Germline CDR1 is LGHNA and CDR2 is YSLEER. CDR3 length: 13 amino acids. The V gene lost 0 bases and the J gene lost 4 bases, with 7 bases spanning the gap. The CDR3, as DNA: TGCGCCAGCAGCCAAGATTTCGGTTACGAGCAGTACTTC. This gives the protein CASSQDFGYEQYF.

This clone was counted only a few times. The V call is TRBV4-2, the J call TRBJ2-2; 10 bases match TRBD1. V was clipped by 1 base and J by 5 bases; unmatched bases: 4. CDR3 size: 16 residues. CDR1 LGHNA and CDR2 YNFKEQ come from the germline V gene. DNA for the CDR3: TGTGCCAGCAGCCAAGGCGGGACAGGGGTAACCGGGGAGCTGTTTTTT. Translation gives CASSQGGTGVTGELFF.